These 28 T cell receptor beta chains were all obtained from the same sample, sequenced in a study of radiation and T cells in renal cell carcinoma. Produced via immunoSEQ multiplex PCR; TCRdb's table is partial and in-frame only. The repertoire consists of 140,000 to 150,000 clones, with 88% occurring once and the leading ten covering about 4.3%. Time point meaning: baseline pretreatment blood. Treatment meaning: 15 Gy SBRT to primary tumor, nephrectomy 4 weeks later. Material: blood, obtained from a patient whose treatment included radiotherapy and nephrectomy. These receptors were taken from a woman between 65 and 79 years old with renal cell carcinoma.

Notes on this clone: This specimen includes other DNA sequences encoding the same CDR3. CDR3 amino acids: CASRPDRSNQPQHF. CDR3 coding DNA: TGTGCCAGCAGACCCGACAGAAGCAATCAGCCCCAGCATTTT. The J gene is TRBJ1-5, the V gene TRBV6-5, with a possible D match to TRBD1 (5 bases). V was shortened by 6 bases and J by 1 base, with 10 bases between the two germline ends. There are 14 residues in the CDR3. The germline CDR1 and CDR2 sequences are MNHEY and SVGAGI.

The chain recombines TRBV5-5 with TRBJ2-7; the D gene is possibly TRBD1 (5 bases). The germline CDR1 and CDR2 sequences are SGHKS and YYEKEE (reference sequence). The CDR3 covers 14 residues. The V end was cut by 0 bases, the J end by 1 base, with 8 bases between. The CDR3 region has the DNA TGTGCCAGCAGCTTGGGGGGCAGTTCCTACGAGCAGTACTTC. Translating gives CASSLGGSSYEQYF.

The chain links TRBV30 to TRBJ2-1, with no clear D. CDR1 and CDR2 (germline): GTSNPN, SVGIG (reference sequence). V was shortened by 0 bases and J by 8 bases, with 14 bases between the two germline ends. The CDR3 has 14 residues. The CDR3 DNA sequence: TGTGCCTGGAGTGTTTACATTAAAAAGGATGAGCAGTTCTTC. This translates into CAWSVYIKKDEQFF.

The genes are TRBV5-1 and TRBJ1-1; D is undetermined. Deletions cut 4 bases from V and 0 bases from J, with 10 bases between. This CDR3 comprises 14 residues. Germline-derived CDR1 and CDR2 are SGHRS and YFSETQ. Here the CDR3 DNA reads TGCGCCAGCAGCCCCGGCCCCATGAACACTGAAGCTTTCTTT. Protein: CASSPGPMNTEAFF.

The chain couples TRBV28 to TRBJ1-5; TRBD1 agrees at 9 bases. CDR1 is MDHEN, CDR2 SYDVKM, per germline. The CDR3 spans 15 residues. The J segment lost 7 bases and the V segment lost 2 bases, leaving 6 bases of the junction unmatched. This CDR3 reads CASSLGTGSYQPQHF. The CDR3 DNA reads TGTGCCAGCAGTTTAGGGACAGGGTCGTACCAGCCCCAGCATTTT. The full variable domain, rest sourced from reference TRBV28 and TRBJ1-5, is DVKVTQSSRYLVKRTGEKVFLECVQDMDHENMFWYRQDPGLGLRLIYFSYDVKMKEKGDIPEGYSVSREKKERFSLILESASTNQTSMYLCASSLGTGSYQPQHFGDGTRLSIL.

This chain joins TRBV29-1 and TRBJ2-7, with TRBD2 matching 8 bases. The CDR3 spans 14 residues. Germline V CDR1 and CDR2: SQVTM, ANQGSEA. J lost 6 bases, V lost 6 bases, and 13 bases had no gene match. In DNA form, the CDR3 reads TGCAGCGTGGCTGACCTTGCGGGGGGACGCGAGCAGTACTTC. Translation: CSVADLAGGREQYF.

The chain has TRBV14 and TRBJ2-7, with a possible D match to TRBD2 (6 bases). Germline V CDR1 and CDR2: SGHDN, FVKESK. The CDR3 is 11 amino acids. Trimming took 3 bases from V and 10 from J, leaving 10 bases between them. In DNA, the CDR3 is TGTGCCAGCAGCCAGGGGCGGGGTCAGTACTTC. Protein sequence: CASSQGRGQYF.

The chain uses TRBV19 and TRBJ1-1; possibly TRBD1 for D (5 bases). CDR3 length: 17 residues. The V end was cut by 5 bases, the J end by 0 bases, with 19 bases between. Germline CDR1 and CDR2: LNHDA and SQIVND (reference sequence). The CDR3 is CASSPRFGTQMNTEAFF. CDR3 DNA: TGTGCCAGTAGTCCCCGGTTCGGGACGCAAATGAACACTGAAGCTTTCTTT.

The gene calls are TRBV7-2 and TRBJ2-7; tentatively, D is TRBD1 (5 bases). Germline CDR1 SGHTA, CDR2 FQGNSA. Trimming shortened V by 5 bases and J by 6 bases, and 17 bases separated the two germline ends. This CDR3 has 14 amino acids. CDR3 residues: CASSPLPRVGEQYF. The CDR3 DNA sequence: TGTGCCAGCAGCCCCCTCCCCAGGGTGGGCGAGCAGTACTTC.

The CDR3 DNA reads TGTGCCAGCAGCTTCAGGGGGCGCGGCACAGATACGCAGTATTTT. Protein sequence: CASSFRGRGTDTQYF. V is TRBV7-3 and J is TRBJ2-3, with 8 bases matching TRBD1. CDR3 length: 15 residues. V lost 3 bases, J lost 1 base, and 3 bases stayed unmatched. Germline V gives CDR1 SGHTA, CDR2 FQGTGA.

The chain combines TRBV9 with TRBJ2-5; 8 bases are a match to TRBD1. The V and J ends lost 6 bases and 0 bases, in that order; junction bases with no gene match: 7. Per germline, CDR1 SGDLS and CDR2 YYNGEE. This CDR3 is 15 amino acids long. CDR3 sequence: CASTRTGNNQETQYF. CDR3 nucleotides: TGTGCCAGCACCCGGACAGGGAATAACCAAGAGACCCAGTACTTC.

The rearrangement links TRBV2 to TRBJ1-4, with D unclear. Trimming cost V 0 bases and J 8 bases, with 10 bases left between them. CDR1 is SNHLY, CDR2 FYNNEI, per germline. This CDR3 region has 14 residues. CDR3 DNA sequence: TGTGCCAGCAGTGAAGCAGGGCTATACGAAAAACTGTTTTTT. Encoded protein: CASSEAGLYEKLFF.

This chain connects TRBV19 to TRBJ1-2, with D unresolved. Germline CDR1 is LNHDA and CDR2 is SQIVND (reference sequence). V lost 6 bases and J lost 2, with 7 bases in between. The CDR3 is made up of 12 amino acids. The DNA for the CDR3 is TGTGCCAGTAGATTAGAGAACTATGGCTACACCTTC. It encodes CASRLENYGYTF.

The chain joins TRBV27 to TRBJ2-2; 7 bases map to TRBD2. From germline, CDR1 is MNHEY and CDR2 SMNVEV (reference sequence). V trimming: 0 bases; J trimming: 6 bases; junction bases outside the gene matches: 4. This CDR3 region has 15 residues. The CDR3 loop reads CASSLSGGWAGELFF. The CDR3 nucleotides read TGTGCCAGCAGTTTATCCGGGGGGTGGGCCGGGGAGCTGTTTTTT.

The chain is built from TRBV19 and TRBJ2-5, with D possibly called TRBD1 or TRBD2 (6 bases each). The CDR3 is made up of 15 amino acids. V was pared by 10 bases and J by 4 bases, with 22 bases between. CDR1 is LNHDA, CDR2 SQIVND, per germline (reference sequence). The CDR3 here is CATVSDEGGGETQYF. CDR3 bases: TGTGCCACCGTCTCTGATGAGGGGGGCGGAGAGACCCAGTACTTC. Using reference TRBV19 and TRBJ2-5 for the parts outside the CDR3, the full variable domain is DGGITQSPKYLFRKEGQNVTLSCEQNLNHDAMYWYRQDPGQGLRLIYYSQIVNDFQKGDIAEGYSVSREKKESFPLTVTSAQKNPTAFYLCATVSDEGGGETQYFGPGTRLLVL.

The V and J genes are TRBV5-1 and TRBJ2-2, with D maybe TRBD2 (5 bases). Germline assignment: CDR1 SGHRS and CDR2 YFSETQ. V shed 0 bases and J shed 1 base, with 10 bases lying between them. The CDR3 length is 16 residues. DNA of the CDR3: TGCGCCAGCAGCTTGGCCGGGATAGGGAACACCGGGGAGCTGTTTTTT. As protein: CASSLAGIGNTGELFF.

The rearrangement joins TRBV21-1 to TRBJ2-2; TRBD1 is the table's D call and was not checked against the DNA. TRBV21-1 is a pseudogene segment. This CDR3 region has 15 residues. The CDR3 nucleotides are TGTGCCAGCCCCTCGGGACAGGGTTGCACCGGGGAGCTGTTTTTT. Translated, it gives CASPSGQGCTGELFF.

This sequence joins TRBV5-1 and TRBJ1-6; D is uncertain. V was clipped by 0 bases and J by 10 bases, with 8 bases between them. This CDR3 contains 13 residues. The germline gives CDR1 SGHRS, CDR2 YFSETQ. The CDR3 sequence is CASSLASESPLHF. The CDR3 DNA follows: TGCGCCAGCAGCTTGGCGTCGGAGTCACCCCTCCACTTT.

The chain links TRBV18 to TRBJ1-1; D is possibly TRBD1 (6 bases). CDR1 is KGHSH, CDR2 LQKENI, per germline. V dropped 3 bases and J dropped 4 bases, with 18 bases sitting between them. CDR3 length: 16 residues. The chain's CDR3 is CASSPKGHPGSTEAFF. CDR3 coding DNA: TGTGCCAGCTCACCTAAGGGACACCCAGGGTCCACTGAAGCTTTCTTT.

This clone is a singleton in its sample. The chain links TRBV5-4 to TRBJ2-1; either TRBD1 or TRBD2 may fit D (6 bases each). Trimming stripped 3 bases from V and 8 bases from J, with 27 bases between. The CDR3 is made up of 18 amino acids. Germline assignment: CDR1 SGHNT and CDR2 YYREEE (reference sequence). Here the CDR3 reads CASSSLGGGVSGWDEQFF. The CDR3 nucleotides read TGTGCCAGCAGCTCCCTCGGGGGCGGGGTGTCCGGGTGGGATGAGCAGTTCTTC.

The chain carries TRBV7-9 and TRBJ2-3, with 7 bases identical to TRBD2. With 8 bases clipped from V and 3 bases from J, the junction kept 8 bases outside the gene matches. The CDR3 is 14 amino acids. Germline V CDR1 and CDR2: SEHNR, FQNEAQ (reference sequence). The chain's CDR3 is CASGQGAGTDTQYF. The CDR3 nucleotides are TGTGCCAGCGGCCAAGGAGCGGGGACAGATACGCAGTATTTT.

The table lists this clone with a count of one. The chain joins TRBV6-6 to TRBJ2-1; D may be TRBD2 (5 bases). Germline V gives CDR1 MNHNY, CDR2 SVGAGI (reference sequence). V lost 11 bases, J lost 5 bases, and 16 bases lay in between. The CDR3 has 13 residues. The CDR3 nucleotides read TGTGCCTCCAGTCGAGGAGGCCACAATGAGCAGTTCTTC. Its protein is CASSRGGHNEQFF.

This clone has only one observation. The CDR3 bases are TGTGCCAGTAGTACAACACCGACAGGGTCGAACGAGCAGTACTTC. It yields the protein CASSTTPTGSNEQYF. The V call is TRBV19, the J call TRBJ2-7, with 7 positions matching TRBD1. From germline, CDR1 is LNHDA and CDR2 SQIVND (reference sequence). The length of the CDR3 is 15 residues. Trimming cost V 4 bases and J 5 bases; bases outside gene matches: 11.

The rearrangement joins TRBV2 to TRBJ2-2; 10 nucleotides match TRBD1. The CDR3 spans 15 residues. V lost 6 bases and J lost 0; bases outside the gene matches: 1. Germline-derived CDR1 and CDR2 are SNHLY and FYNNEI. CDR3 sequence (DNA): TGTGCCAGCAGCGGGACAGGGGCGAACACCGGGGAGCTGTTTTTT. This encodes CASSGTGANTGELFF.

This sequence joins TRBV4-3 and TRBJ2-5; 8 nucleotides line up with TRBD1. J gave up 5 bases and V 0 bases, and 5 bases lay outside the gene matches. This CDR3 region has 15 residues. The germline V gene encodes CDR1 LGHNA and CDR2 YSLEER. CDR3 nucleotide sequence: TGCGCCAGCAGCCAAGACAGGGGGCCGGGTGAGACCCAGTACTTC. Translated, it gives CASSQDRGPGETQYF.

V is TRBV5-1 and J is TRBJ2-7; D gene unclear. CDR3 length: 14 amino acids. Trimming stripped 2 bases from V and 0 bases from J, with 9 bases between. Germline V gene sequence: CDR1 SGHRS, CDR2 YFSETQ. The CDR3 here is CASSFGRSSYEQYF. CDR3 bases: TGCGCCAGCAGCTTTGGCAGGAGCTCCTACGAGCAGTACTTC.

CDR3 region: CASSYSHRVEQYF. CDR3 DNA sequence: TGTGCCAGCAGCTACTCCCACAGGGTCGAGCAGTACTTC. The rearrangement uses TRBV5-4 and TRBJ2-7; possible D gene TRBD1, 6 bases. Germline V gene sequence: CDR1 SGHNT, CDR2 YYREEE (reference sequence). CDR3 size: 13 residues. V was clipped by 3 bases and J by 6 bases, with 13 bases between them.

The chain employs TRBV6-1 and TRBJ1-4; D is unresolved. CDR1 is MNHNS, CDR2 SASEGT, per germline. The CDR3 contains 14 residues. V was cut by 4 bases and J by 8 bases, with 14 bases left in between. CDR3 amino acids: CASSAGLLSEKLFF. CDR3 nucleotide sequence: TGTGCCAGCAGTGCGGGTCTTCTGAGCGAAAAACTGTTTTTT.